Below, 31 T cell receptor beta chains from the same sample are listed, as sequenced in a study of shared clonotypes between healthy human individuals. TCRdb's copy holds only in-frame clones and misses some; the assay was immunoSEQ multiplex PCR. Here the sample spans fewer than 200,000 clones, approximately 60% being singletons. Sequencing input: memory CD4+ T cells sorted from blood. Subset here: CD45RA-negative fraction. The receptors were sampled from a man aged 25 to 40 in good health.

The rearrangement joins TRBV9 to TRBJ2-1; 14 positions match TRBD2. Germline values: CDR1 SGDLS, CDR2 YYNGEE. The CDR3 is 15 residues long. V lost 4 bases and J lost 8; bases outside the gene matches: 5. The CDR3 loop reads CASSQGTSGSYEQFF. The DNA of the CDR3 is TGTGCCAGCAGCCAAGGGACTAGCGGGAGTTATGAGCAGTTCTTC.

The chain couples TRBV29-1 to TRBJ2-5; TRBD1 or TRBD2 may be the D gene (5 bases each). V lost 2 bases, J lost 5 bases, and 18 bases lay in between. Germline V CDR1 and CDR2: SQVTM, ANQGSEA. There are 15 residues in the CDR3. In nucleotides, the CDR3 is TGCAGCGTTGAACCCGCCCGGGGACCCGCGGAGACCCAGTACTTC. Translating it yields CSVEPARGPAETQYF.

The genes are TRBV28 and TRBJ1-2; 10 nucleotides line up with TRBD1. CDR1 and CDR2 from the germline V gene are MDHEN and SYDVKM. V dropped 5 bases and J dropped 3; count of bases not matched to a gene: 3. The CDR3 consists of 14 residues. CDR3 amino acids: CASSMTGGDYGYTF. The CDR3, as DNA: TGTGCCAGCAGTATGACAGGGGGCGACTATGGCTACACCTTC.

This clone has only a few counts. This chain joins TRBV6-1 and TRBJ1-1; TRBD1 aligns across 7 bases. The CDR3 length is 14 residues. Germline assignment: CDR1 MNHNS and CDR2 SASEGT. V shed 5 bases, J shed 5 bases, and the junction held 8 bases outside the gene matches. CDR3 sequence reads: CASSSATGWTEAFF. CDR3 nucleotides: TGTGCCAGCAGTTCAGCGACAGGGTGGACTGAAGCTTTCTTT.

V usage is TRBV7-9 and J usage is TRBJ1-1; TRBD1 matches 8 bases. The CDR3 spans 16 residues. In germline, CDR1 is SEHNR, CDR2 FQNEAQ (reference sequence). The junction had 5 bases not matched to a gene; V was cut back by 1 base and J by 1 base. CDR3: CASSLGQGAANTEAFF. In DNA form, the CDR3 reads TGTGCCAGCAGCTTAGGGCAGGGGGCCGCGAACACTGAAGCTTTCTTT.

The chain couples TRBV7-8 to TRBJ2-3; weak D call: TRBD1 (6 bases). Germline lookup yields CDR1 SGHVS and CDR2 FQNEAQ. V dropped 5 bases and J dropped 0 bases, with 18 bases sitting between them. This CDR3 contains 17 residues. The CDR3 sequence is CASSPPGLGQSTDTQYF. The CDR3 bases are TGTGCCAGCAGCCCTCCGGGTCTGGGACAAAGCACAGATACGCAGTATTTT.

Only a few counts were recorded for this clone. V gene TRBV29-1 combines with J gene TRBJ2-4, with D unclear. The germline gives CDR1 SQVTM, CDR2 ANQGSEA. V lost 4 bases and J lost 1, with 14 bases in between. This CDR3 comprises 15 residues. DNA of the CDR3: TGCAGCGTTGCAGTGGGGAACGTGGCCAAAAACATTCAGTACTTC. Translation: CSVAVGNVAKNIQYF.

The rearrangement links TRBV5-4 to TRBJ2-7, with 10 bases that match TRBD2. The V and J ends lost 4 bases and 2 bases, in that order; junction bases with no gene match: 6. The CDR3 contains 15 residues. CDR1 and CDR2 (germline): SGHNT, YYREEE (reference sequence). CDR3 DNA sequence: TGTGCCAGCAGCACTGGACTAGCGGATACCTACGAGCAGTACTTC. Amino acid sequence: CASSTGLADTYEQYF.

The chain carries TRBV5-6 and TRBJ2-7; possible D gene TRBD1, 5 bases. V was shortened by 1 base and J by 2 bases, with 16 bases between the two germline ends. This CDR3 spans 16 amino acids. Germline V gene sequence: CDR1 SGHDT, CDR2 YYEEEE. CDR3 in amino acids: CASSLYRLSGTYEQYF. CDR3 coding DNA: TGTGCCAGCAGCTTGTATCGGCTCTCAGGGACCTACGAGCAGTACTTC.

V gene TRBV5-1 combines with J gene TRBJ1-1, with D perhaps matching TRBD1 (6 bases). The CDR3 is made up of 13 amino acids. Germline lookup yields CDR1 SGHRS and CDR2 YFSETQ. Trimming cost V 7 bases and J 3 bases, with 13 bases left between them. CDR3 loop: CASRGPGDTEAFF. The CDR3 DNA is TGCGCCAGCCGGGGGCCAGGGGACACTGAAGCTTTCTTT.

This clone was seen a few times. One junction end does not reproduce the germline sequence, and a read error may be involved. CDR3 amino acids: CASSLDRVVTEAFF. CDR3 in DNA: TGTGCCAGCAGCCTAGACAGGGTGGTCACTGAAGCTTTCTTT. V gene TRBV11-2 combines with J gene TRBJ1-1, with TRBD1 matching over 7 bases. This CDR3 contains 14 residues. Germline CDR1 is SGHAT and CDR2 is FQNNGV.

As for this clone: A read error is the likely source, as a far larger clone sits one nucleotide away. The sample has other DNA sequences that encode this CDR3 too. V is TRBV11-2 and J is TRBJ2-1; TRBD1 is a possible D gene (6 bases). Looked up from germline, CDR1 is SGHAT and CDR2 is FQNNGV. This CDR3 spans 13 amino acids. Trimming pared 5 bases from V and 5 bases from J, leaving 10 bases between. The CDR3 region is CASSLGHNNEQFF. CDR3 DNA: TGTGCCAGCAGCCTGGGACACAACAATGAGCAGTTCTTC. Variable domain in full (rest from reference TRBV11-2 and TRBJ2-1): EAGVAQSPRYKIIEKRQSVAFWCNPISGHATLYWYQQILGQGPKLLIQFQNNGVVDDSQLPKDRFSAERLKGVDSTLKIQPAKLEDSAVYLCASSLGHNNEQFFGPGTRLTVL.

J is TRBJ2-5 and V is TRBV28; D is undetermined. Germline V CDR1 and CDR2: MDHEN, SYDVKM. The CDR3 has 14 residues. The V end was cut by 2 bases, the J end by 2 bases, with 9 bases between. The CDR3 DNA reads as TGTGCCAGCAGTTTAGGTAGGATACAAGAGACCCAGTACTTC. Encoded protein: CASSLGRIQETQYF.

The J gene is TRBJ2-1, the V gene TRBV10-1; the D gene could be TRBD1 or TRBD2 (5 bases each). CDR3 length: 13 amino acids. Germline loops: CDR1 WNHNN, CDR2 SYGVQD (reference sequence). V was shortened by 5 bases and J by 8 bases, with 13 bases between the two germline ends. For the CDR3, the DNA is TGCGCCAGCAGTCAAGGGGCGAGGGATGAGCAGTTCTTC. This gives the protein CASSQGARDEQFF.

This chain uses TRBV6-5 with TRBJ1-1; TRBD1 might be the D (5 bases). The CDR3 is 14 residues long. The V end lost 2 bases, the J end lost 1 base, and 8 bases lay between the germline ends. Germline values: CDR1 MNHEY, CDR2 SVGAGI. Written as DNA, the CDR3 is TGTGCCAGCAGTTACAACAGGAGGAACACTGAAGCTTTCTTT. Amino acid sequence: CASSYNRRNTEAFF.

This clone was counted at least ten times. Other nucleotide sequences in the sample specify the same CDR3. The rearrangement uses TRBV6-5 and TRBJ2-1, with 10 bases identical to TRBD2. The CDR3 contains 14 residues. Germline CDR1 reads MNHEY; CDR2 reads SVGAGI. V was clipped by 5 bases and J by 5 bases; unmatched bases: 3. Here the CDR3 reads CASSRTSGDNEQFF. CDR3 coding DNA: TGTGCCAGCAGTAGGACTAGCGGTGACAATGAGCAGTTCTTC.

V usage is TRBV7-2 and J usage is TRBJ2-7, with D possibly being TRBD2 (6 bases). The CDR3 sequence is 15 residues long. Per the germline V gene, CDR1 is SGHTA and CDR2 is FQGNSA. Between the trimmed V and J ends, which lost 1 base and 2 bases, there was a span of 12 bases. CDR3 in DNA: TGTGCCAGCAGCTTAGTGGAGGGAGGAGCCTACGAGCAGTACTTC. Amino acids: CASSLVEGGAYEQYF.

The chain joins TRBV11-3 to TRBJ2-7, with D possibly being TRBD2 (5 bases). Looked up from germline, CDR1 is SGHNT and CDR2 is YENEEA. The V end was cut by 0 bases, the J end by 2 bases, with 8 bases between. CDR3 length: 14 amino acids. The CDR3 is CASSLDSAAYEQYF. DNA for the CDR3: TGTGCCAGCAGCTTAGATAGCGCGGCCTACGAGCAGTACTTC.

This clone turned up a few times. The rearrangement uses TRBV6-5 and TRBJ2-7; D may be TRBD1 (6 bases). The CDR3 spans 13 residues. V dropped 6 bases and J dropped 2 bases, with 11 bases sitting between them. The germline CDR1 and CDR2 sequences are MNHEY and SVGAGI. CDR3 residues: CASRTEGAYEQYF. CDR3 in DNA: TGTGCCAGCAGGACAGAGGGGGCCTACGAGCAGTACTTC.

This clone was seen a single time. The chain employs TRBV11-3 and TRBJ1-2; 7 nucleotides match TRBD1. The germline V gene has CDR1 SGHNT and CDR2 YENEEA. The length of the CDR3 is 15 residues. Trimming at V came to 4 bases and at J to 4 bases, leaving 9 bases not matched to a gene. In DNA form, the CDR3 reads TGTGCCAGCAGCTCCAACCGGGACAGTAGCTATGGCTACACCTTC. This encodes CASSSNRDSSYGYTF.

V is TRBV4-2 and J is TRBJ2-7; no clear D. Per germline, CDR1 LGHNA and CDR2 YNFKEQ. V gave up 1 base and J gave up 3 bases, with 10 bases separating them. CDR3 length equals 14 residues. This chain's CDR3 is CASSQGGFNYEQYF. The CDR3 DNA reads TGTGCCAGCAGCCAAGGGGGATTTAACTACGAGCAGTACTTC.

This clone has more than one count but fewer than ten. In nucleotides, the CDR3 is TGCAGCGTTGAACGGGGGTCCAACAATGAGCAGTTCTTC. This encodes CSVERGSNNEQFF. The chain recombines TRBV29-1 with TRBJ2-1; D is perhaps TRBD2 (6 bases). CDR3 size: 13 residues. Germline CDR1 and CDR2: SQVTM and ANQGSEA. Trimming cost V 2 bases and J 5 bases, with 10 bases left between them.

This clone was recorded once. CDR3 in DNA: TGTGCCAGCAGCTTAGCGCCGGCTAGCGCCCTGGGCGGGGAGCTGTTTTTT. Translating gives CASSLAPASALGGELFF. This chain joins TRBV11-2 and TRBJ2-2, with D possibly being TRBD2 (6 bases). Trimming cost V 1 base and J 7 bases, with 19 bases left between them. CDR3 length: 17 amino acids. Germline CDR1 and CDR2: SGHAT and FQNNGV.

The rearrangement links TRBV5-1 to TRBJ1-3; a possible D gene is TRBD1 (6 bases). CDR1 SGHRS and CDR2 YFSETQ come from the germline V gene. This CDR3 comprises 15 residues. V was cut by 0 bases and J by 1 base, with 8 bases left in between. CDR3 residues: CASSLAGVSGNTIYF. As DNA, the CDR3 is TGCGCCAGCAGCTTGGCAGGGGTTTCTGGAAACACCATATATTTT.

This clone was counted between two and nine times. The chain carries TRBV18 and TRBJ2-5, with a tentative D call TRBD2 (7 bases). The CDR3 consists of 14 residues. Trimming took off 4 bases at V and 2 bases at J, with 11 bases between the two ends. The germline CDR1 and CDR2 sequences are KGHSH and LQKENI. The CDR3 region has the DNA TGTGCCAGCTCACTCGGGGGGACACAAGAGACCCAGTACTTC. This translates into CASSLGGTQETQYF.

This clone was found a few times. The chain is built from TRBV18 and TRBJ1-1; no clear D gene. Per the germline V gene, CDR1 is KGHSH and CDR2 is LQKENI. Trimming shortened V by 4 bases and J by 1 base, and 10 bases separated the two germline ends. The CDR3 contains 14 residues. The CDR3 is CASSQEMWNTEAFF. CDR3 coding DNA: TGTGCCAGCTCACAAGAGATGTGGAACACTGAAGCTTTCTTT.

There are a few counts of this clone. This rearrangement joins TRBV27 to TRBJ2-1, with TRBD2 matching over 12 bases. The germline V gene has CDR1 MNHEY and CDR2 SMNVEV (reference sequence). Trimming took 4 bases from V and 7 from J; bases not matched to a gene: 5. The CDR3 runs 15 residues. For the CDR3, the DNA is TGTGCCAGCAGTTACGGACTAGCGGGAAGGAATGAGCAGTTCTTC. Translated: CASSYGLAGRNEQFF.

This chain joins TRBV13 and TRBJ2-1, with a possible D match to TRBD2 (6 bases). V was shortened by 4 bases and J by 0 bases, with 16 bases between the two germline ends. Germline-derived CDR1 and CDR2 are PRHDT and FYEKMQ (reference sequence). This CDR3 region has 17 residues. CDR3 coding DNA: TGTGCCAGCAGCTCCCCTGAGGGGAGGAACTCCTACAATGAGCAGTTCTTC. Translation gives CASSSPEGRNSYNEQFF.

This chain connects TRBV19 to TRBJ2-3; no firm D call. The V end lost 2 bases, the J end lost 1 base, and 13 bases lay between the germline ends. Germline V gene data show CDR1 as LNHDA and CDR2 as SQIVND (reference sequence). The CDR3 covers 16 residues. The CDR3 here is CASSISPHPGTDTQYF. Here the CDR3 DNA reads TGTGCCAGTAGTATATCCCCCCACCCCGGCACAGATACGCAGTATTTT.

The chain recombines TRBV4-3 with TRBJ2-3; D is unclear. The CDR3 spans 19 residues. V gave up 0 bases and J gave up 0 bases, with 19 bases separating them. CDR1 is LGHNA, CDR2 YSLEER, per germline. The CDR3 coding sequence is TGCGCCAGCAGCCAAGATTGGGCGAGTCGTGGTACTAGCACAGATACGCAGTATTTT. Amino acids: CASSQDWASRGTSTDTQYF.

CDR3 amino acids: CASSVNPLVGEQFF. The DNA for the CDR3 is TGTGCCAGCAGCGTGAACCCATTAGTGGGTGAGCAGTTCTTC. The gene calls are TRBV9 and TRBJ2-1; D uncertain. V lost 2 bases to trimming and J lost 9 bases, with 15 bases between them. This CDR3 comprises 14 residues. The germline CDR1 and CDR2 sequences are SGDLS and YYNGEE.